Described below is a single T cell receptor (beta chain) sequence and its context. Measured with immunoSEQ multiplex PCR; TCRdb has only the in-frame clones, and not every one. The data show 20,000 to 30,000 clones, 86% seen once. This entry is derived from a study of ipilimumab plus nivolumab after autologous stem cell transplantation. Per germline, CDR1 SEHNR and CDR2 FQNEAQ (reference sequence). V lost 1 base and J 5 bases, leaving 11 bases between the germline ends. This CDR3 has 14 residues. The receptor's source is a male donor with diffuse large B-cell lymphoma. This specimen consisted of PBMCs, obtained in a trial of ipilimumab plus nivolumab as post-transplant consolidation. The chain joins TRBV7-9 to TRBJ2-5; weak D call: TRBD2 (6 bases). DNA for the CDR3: TGTGCCAGCAGCTTAGGCCTAGCGCGGGAGACCCAGTACTTC. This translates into CASSLGLARETQYF.